These T cell receptor beta chains were read from a single sample in a study of blood T cells in healthy people across ages. TCRdb passed the 5' RACE reads through MiXCR, listing each CDR3 protein once. The sample lists about 290,000 distinct CDR3 sequences, 25% to 30% seen once, with around 30% in the top ten. Sequenced material: blood. The receptors were gathered from a woman in her seventies in good health. Each CDR3 is given with its conserved first and last residue. The order of the fields is clone size, D gene, V gene, J gene, CDR3 protein, CDR3 DNA. D genes are given only for firm matches. Size is stated for part of the rows, as once, few or many counts, or as a class when the clone is expanded.

clone_size: many
d_call: TRBD2
v_call: TRBV29-1
j_call: TRBJ2-7
cdr3_aa: CSVQWGGDEQYF
cdr3_nt: TGCAGCGTTCAATGGGGGGGGGACGAGCAGTACTTC

clone_size: few
d_call: NA
v_call: TRBV7-2
j_call: TRBJ2-1
cdr3_aa: CASSLPGPGMEQFF
cdr3_nt: TGTGCCAGCAGCCTACCCGGACCGGGTATGGAGCAGTTCTTC

clone_size: NA
d_call: TRBD2
v_call: TRBV28
j_call: TRBJ2-7
cdr3_aa: CASSQGRGLAGVPTYEQYF
cdr3_nt: TGTGCCAGCAGTCAGGGCAGGGGGCTAGCGGGAGTTCCGACCTACGAGCAGTACTTC

clone_size: NA
d_call: NA
v_call: TRBV5-1
j_call: TRBJ2-5
cdr3_aa: CASMSTRAETQYF
cdr3_nt: TGCGCCAGCATGAGTACCCGGGCAGAGACCCAGTACTTC

clone_size: few
d_call: TRBD2
v_call: TRBV6-5
j_call: TRBJ2-1
cdr3_aa: CASGSSGSASNEQFF
cdr3_nt: TGTGCCAGCGGTTCTAGCGGTTCGGCCAGTAATGAGCAGTTCTTC

clone_size: NA
d_call: TRBD2
v_call: TRBV28
j_call: TRBJ2-1
cdr3_aa: CASSPGTSGKLGERFF
cdr3_nt: TGTGCCAGCAGCCCCGGGACTAGCGGGAAGCTTGGGGAGCGGTTCTTC

clone_size: once
d_call: TRBD2
v_call: TRBV7-2
j_call: TRBJ2-1
cdr3_aa: CASKIGGGSYNEQFF
cdr3_nt: TGTGCCAGCAAAATAGGCGGCGGGAGCTACAATGAGCAGTTCTTC

clone_size: NA
d_call: NA
v_call: TRBV25-1
j_call: TRBJ2-5
cdr3_aa: CASKGHGETQYF
cdr3_nt: TGTGCCAGCAAGGGCCACGGAGAGACCCAGTACTTC

clone_size: few
d_call: NA
v_call: TRBV20-1
j_call: TRBJ2-3
cdr3_aa: CSARGSGKGFTDTQYF
cdr3_nt: TGCAGTGCTAGAGGTTCTGGAAAGGGCTTCACAGATACGCAGTATTTT

clone_size: NA
d_call: NA
v_call: TRBV20-1
j_call: TRBJ2-7
cdr3_aa: CSARPKNAYEQYF
cdr3_nt: TGCAGTGCCCGACCTAAAAACGCCTACGAGCAGTACTTC

clone_size: few
d_call: NA
v_call: TRBV7-8
j_call: TRBJ2-3
cdr3_aa: CASSLHTDTQYF
cdr3_nt: TGTGCCAGCAGCTTACACACAGATACGCAGTATTTT

clone_size: few
d_call: NA
v_call: TRBV7-3
j_call: TRBJ2-2
cdr3_aa: CASSLRWNTGELFF
cdr3_nt: TGTGCCAGCAGCTTAAGGTGGAACACCGGGGAGCTGTTTTTT

clone_size: hyperexpanded
d_call: TRBD2
v_call: TRBV3-1
j_call: TRBJ2-2
cdr3_aa: CASSQAWTSRDGELFF
cdr3_nt: TGTGCCAGCAGCCAAGCGTGGACTAGCCGTGACGGGGAGCTGTTTTTT

clone_size: few
d_call: NA
v_call: TRBV9
j_call: TRBJ2-4
cdr3_aa: CASSVASGSKNIQYF
cdr3_nt: TGTGCCAGCAGCGTAGCTTCGGGGTCCAAAAACATTCAGTACTTC

clone_size: few
d_call: TRBD2
v_call: TRBV7-9
j_call: TRBJ2-2
cdr3_aa: CASSLTSQRGNTGELFF
cdr3_nt: TGTGCCAGCAGCTTAACTTCCCAGCGGGGGAACACCGGGGAGCTGTTTTTT

clone_size: NA
d_call: NA
v_call: TRBV2
j_call: TRBJ2-7
cdr3_aa: CASSRRDGGSDEQYF
cdr3_nt: TGTGCCAGCAGTAGACGGGACGGAGGATCTGACGAGCAGTACTTC

clone_size: NA
d_call: TRBD1
v_call: TRBV2
j_call: TRBJ1-6
cdr3_aa: CASKDRTGDTAPLHF
cdr3_nt: TGTGCCAGCAAAGATAGGACAGGGGATACGGCACCCCTCCACTTT

clone_size: NA
d_call: NA
v_call: TRBV6-6
j_call: TRBJ1-4
cdr3_aa: CASGKATNEKRFF
cdr3_nt: TGTGCCAGCGGTAAAGCAACTAATGAAAAACGGTTTTTT

clone_size: NA
d_call: TRBD2
v_call: TRBV29-1
j_call: TRBJ2-5
cdr3_aa: CSVSQRGAGETQYF
cdr3_nt: TGCAGCGTTTCACAGCGGGGGGCGGGGGAGACCCAGTACTTC

clone_size: NA
d_call: TRBD2
v_call: TRBV10-1
j_call: TRBJ2-3
cdr3_aa: CATRSGPQGAQYF
cdr3_nt: TGCGCCACCCGTAGCGGGCCTCAGGGTGCGCAGTATTTT

clone_size: NA
d_call: NA
v_call: TRBV12-3/TRBV12-4
j_call: TRBJ1-4
cdr3_aa: CASSAGVEKLFF
cdr3_nt: TGTGCCAGCAGTGCAGGGGTTGAAAAACTGTTTTTT

clone_size: few
d_call: TRBD2
v_call: TRBV6-2/TRBV6-3
j_call: TRBJ2-1
cdr3_aa: CASRPLAGSYNEQFF
cdr3_nt: TGTGCCAGCAGGCCACTAGCGGGATCCTACAATGAGCAGTTCTTC

clone_size: few
d_call: TRBD1
v_call: TRBV5-1
j_call: TRBJ2-3
cdr3_aa: CASSERQGADTQYF
cdr3_nt: TGCGCCAGCAGCGAACGACAGGGCGCAGATACGCAGTATTTT

clone_size: NA
d_call: NA
v_call: TRBV24-1
j_call: TRBJ2-1
cdr3_aa: CATSDLRRGRETDEQFF
cdr3_nt: TGTGCCACCAGTGATTTGCGTCGGGGGCGGGAGACTGATGAGCAGTTCTTC

clone_size: NA
d_call: NA
v_call: TRBV3-1
j_call: TRBJ2-2
cdr3_aa: CASSPTGTGELFF
cdr3_nt: TGTGCCAGCAGCCCGACAGGAACCGGGGAGCTGTTTTTT

clone_size: NA
d_call: NA
v_call: TRBV2
j_call: TRBJ2-7
cdr3_aa: CASSEGASSYEQYF
cdr3_nt: TGTGCCAGCAGTGAAGGCGCGAGCTCCTACGAGCAGTACTTC

clone_size: few
d_call: NA
v_call: TRBV12-3/TRBV12-4
j_call: TRBJ2-3
cdr3_aa: CASSVSGGTDTQYF
cdr3_nt: TGTGCCAGCAGCGTTTCCGGGGGCACAGATACGCAGTATTTT

clone_size: few
d_call: NA
v_call: TRBV10-3
j_call: TRBJ2-3
cdr3_aa: CAIANTLRGDTQYF
cdr3_nt: TGTGCCATCGCAAATACCTTAAGAGGGGATACGCAGTATTTT

clone_size: NA
d_call: NA
v_call: TRBV5-1
j_call: TRBJ1-4
cdr3_aa: CASSLGRKANEKLFF
cdr3_nt: TGCGCCAGCAGTTTGGGAAGGAAGGCTAATGAAAAACTGTTTTTT

clone_size: NA
d_call: TRBD1
v_call: TRBV7-6
j_call: TRBJ2-1
cdr3_aa: CASSLQGQASSYNEQFF
cdr3_nt: TGTGCCAGCAGCTTGCAGGGACAGGCAAGCTCCTACAATGAGCAGTTCTTC

clone_size: NA
d_call: TRBD1
v_call: TRBV20-1
j_call: TRBJ2-7
cdr3_aa: CSALRQGNEQYF
cdr3_nt: TGCAGTGCTCTCCGACAGGGCAACGAGCAGTACTTC

clone_size: NA
d_call: NA
v_call: TRBV7-9
j_call: TRBJ1-4
cdr3_aa: CASSDLAQGGEKLFF
cdr3_nt: TGTGCCAGCAGCGATTTGGCGCAGGGTGGGGAAAAACTGTTTTTT

clone_size: many
d_call: NA
v_call: TRBV6-6
j_call: TRBJ1-1
cdr3_aa: CASSQGPEAFF
cdr3_nt: TGTGCCAGCAGTCAGGGACCTGAAGCTTTCTTT

clone_size: NA
d_call: NA
v_call: TRBV28
j_call: TRBJ2-7
cdr3_aa: CASSRRDPPYEQYF
cdr3_nt: TGTGCCAGCAGTCGTCGGGACCCACCCTACGAGCAGTACTTC

clone_size: NA
d_call: NA
v_call: TRBV3-1
j_call: TRBJ2-5
cdr3_aa: CASSHEWRETQYF
cdr3_nt: TGTGCCAGCAGCCATGAGTGGCGTGAGACCCAGTACTTC

clone_size: NA
d_call: NA
v_call: TRBV20-1
j_call: TRBJ1-1
cdr3_aa: CSADRVGAFF
cdr3_nt: TGCAGTGCTGACCGGGTTGGAGCTTTCTTT

clone_size: few
d_call: NA
v_call: TRBV20-1
j_call: TRBJ2-1
cdr3_aa: CSASGMGPTSGNEQFF
cdr3_nt: TGCAGTGCTAGCGGAATGGGCCCAACATCAGGGAATGAGCAGTTCTTC

clone_size: few
d_call: NA
v_call: TRBV28
j_call: TRBJ2-5
cdr3_aa: CASSRDSRGRETQYF
cdr3_nt: TGTGCCAGCAGCCGCGACTCCCGCGGAAGGGAGACCCAGTACTTC

clone_size: NA
d_call: NA
v_call: TRBV7-9
j_call: TRBJ1-2
cdr3_aa: CASSLVFDYGYTF
cdr3_nt: TGTGCCAGCAGCTTAGTTTTTGACTATGGCTACACCTTC

clone_size: NA
d_call: NA
v_call: TRBV4-1
j_call: TRBJ1-1
cdr3_aa: CASSQEGNLGEAFF
cdr3_nt: TGCGCCAGCAGCCAAGAGGGGAATTTGGGTGAAGCTTTCTTT

clone_size: few
d_call: TRBD2
v_call: TRBV4-1
j_call: TRBJ2-6
cdr3_aa: CASSQGAGDPSGANVLTF
cdr3_nt: TGCGCCAGCAGCCAAGGAGCGGGAGACCCCTCTGGGGCCAACGTCCTGACTTTC

clone_size: few
d_call: TRBD2
v_call: TRBV28
j_call: TRBJ2-4
cdr3_aa: CASSSPTSGFRIQYF
cdr3_nt: TGTGCCAGCAGTTCCCCGACTAGCGGGTTTCGCATTCAGTACTTC

clone_size: many
d_call: NA
v_call: TRBV28
j_call: TRBJ1-2
cdr3_aa: CASSFGLLQGGYTF
cdr3_nt: TGTGCCAGCAGTTTTGGCCTCCTCCAGGGGGGCTACACCTTC

clone_size: NA
d_call: NA
v_call: TRBV28
j_call: TRBJ2-3
cdr3_aa: CASSREGRRTDTQYF
cdr3_nt: TGTGCCAGCAGCCGCGAAGGGCGGCGCACAGATACGCAGTATTTT

clone_size: NA
d_call: NA
v_call: TRBV15
j_call: TRBJ2-1
cdr3_aa: CATSRDARDEQFF
cdr3_nt: TGTGCCACCAGCAGAGATGCGCGAGATGAGCAGTTCTTC

clone_size: few
d_call: NA
v_call: TRBV19
j_call: TRBJ2-2
cdr3_aa: CASSFWTMNTGELFF
cdr3_nt: TGTGCCAGTAGTTTCTGGACTATGAACACCGGGGAGCTGTTTTTT

clone_size: NA
d_call: NA
v_call: TRBV4-1
j_call: TRBJ1-6
cdr3_aa: CASSPTTGSNSPLHF
cdr3_nt: TGCGCCAGCAGCCCAACGACAGGTTCTAATTCACCCCTCCACTTT

clone_size: NA
d_call: NA
v_call: TRBV11-2
j_call: TRBJ2-3
cdr3_aa: CASSLERRLVTDTQYF
cdr3_nt: TGTGCCAGCAGCTTAGAGCGGAGACTAGTCACAGATACGCAGTATTTT

clone_size: NA
d_call: NA
v_call: TRBV20-1
j_call: TRBJ2-6
cdr3_aa: CSASSSLSGANVLTF
cdr3_nt: TGCAGTGCTAGTAGCTCGCTCTCTGGGGCCAACGTCCTGACTTTC

clone_size: NA
d_call: NA
v_call: TRBV4-1
j_call: TRBJ2-7
cdr3_aa: CASSQPWNYEQYF
cdr3_nt: TGCGCCAGCAGCCAACCGTGGAACTACGAGCAGTACTTC

clone_size: few
d_call: TRBD1
v_call: TRBV29-1
j_call: TRBJ1-4
cdr3_aa: CSVLGQGAELFF
cdr3_nt: TGCAGCGTTTTGGGACAGGGGGCCGAGTTGTTTTTT

clone_size: NA
d_call: NA
v_call: TRBV12-3/TRBV12-4
j_call: TRBJ2-1
cdr3_aa: CASSIMTAFYYNEQFF
cdr3_nt: TGTGCCAGCAGCATAATGACAGCCTTCTATTACAATGAGCAGTTCTTC